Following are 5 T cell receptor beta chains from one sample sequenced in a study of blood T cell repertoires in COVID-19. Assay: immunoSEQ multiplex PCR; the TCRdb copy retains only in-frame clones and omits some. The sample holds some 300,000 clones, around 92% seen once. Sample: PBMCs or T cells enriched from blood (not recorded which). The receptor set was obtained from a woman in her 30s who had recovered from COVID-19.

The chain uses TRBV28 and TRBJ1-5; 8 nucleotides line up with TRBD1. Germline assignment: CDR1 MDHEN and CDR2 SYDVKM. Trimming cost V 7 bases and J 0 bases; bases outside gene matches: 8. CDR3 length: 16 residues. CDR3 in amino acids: CASTLGQGYSNQPQHF. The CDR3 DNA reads TGTGCCAGCACCCTTGGACAGGGCTATAGCAATCAGCCCCAGCATTTT.

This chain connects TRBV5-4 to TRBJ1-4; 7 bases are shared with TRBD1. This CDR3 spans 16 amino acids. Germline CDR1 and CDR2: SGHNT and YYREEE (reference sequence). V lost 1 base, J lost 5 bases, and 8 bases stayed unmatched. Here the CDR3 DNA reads TGTGCCAGCAGCTTGTTTCTGGGACAGAAAAATGAAAAACTGTTTTTT. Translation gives CASSLFLGQKNEKLFF.

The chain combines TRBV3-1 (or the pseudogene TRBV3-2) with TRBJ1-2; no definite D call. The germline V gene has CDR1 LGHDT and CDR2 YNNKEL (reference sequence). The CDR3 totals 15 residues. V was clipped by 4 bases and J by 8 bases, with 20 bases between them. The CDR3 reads CASSPGWPPSMGYTF. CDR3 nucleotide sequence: TGTGCCAGCAGCCCAGGTTGGCCGCCATCAATGGGCTACACCTTC.

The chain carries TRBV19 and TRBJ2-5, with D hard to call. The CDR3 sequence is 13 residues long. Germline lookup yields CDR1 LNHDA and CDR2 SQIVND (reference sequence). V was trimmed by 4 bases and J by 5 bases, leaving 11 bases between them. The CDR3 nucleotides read TGTGCCAGTAGTAATGGTATCGGGGAGACCCAGTACTTC. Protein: CASSNGIGETQYF.

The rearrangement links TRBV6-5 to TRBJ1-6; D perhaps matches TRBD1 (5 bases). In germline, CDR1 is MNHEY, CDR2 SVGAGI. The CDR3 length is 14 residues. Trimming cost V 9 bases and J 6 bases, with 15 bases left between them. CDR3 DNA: TGTGCCAGTTGTAACGAGGGACTTAATTCACCCCTCCACTTT. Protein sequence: CASCNEGLNSPLHF.